The sequence of this TCR beta chain was determined in a study of cytomegalovirus exposure and HLA in healthy donors. Whole-study context: The roughly 100 million unique TCR beta sequences, from about 190 million T cells, were found by an earlier analysis.

Broader study findings: CMV serostatus was the sole immune exposure data available.

The germline V gene encodes CDR1 KGHSH and CDR2 LQKENI. V was pared by 6 bases and J by 3 bases, with 11 bases between. The CDR3 sequence is 13 residues long. Use of 60 Vbeta and 13 Jbeta primers characterized the PCR. Assay used: immunoSEQ multiplex PCR; TCRdb lists only in-frame clones, some missing. This sample has roughly 190,000 clones, with more than 80% found just once. On this clone itself: Its antigen is not identified.

Sequencing used PBMCs. The receptor's source is a woman in her forties or fifties in good health and CMV-seropositive. The chain is built from TRBV18 and TRBJ1-1, with D unclear. The CDR3 is CASSQREDTEAFF. The CDR3 DNA reads as TGTGCCAGCTCCCAGAGAGAGGACACTGAAGCTTTCTTT.